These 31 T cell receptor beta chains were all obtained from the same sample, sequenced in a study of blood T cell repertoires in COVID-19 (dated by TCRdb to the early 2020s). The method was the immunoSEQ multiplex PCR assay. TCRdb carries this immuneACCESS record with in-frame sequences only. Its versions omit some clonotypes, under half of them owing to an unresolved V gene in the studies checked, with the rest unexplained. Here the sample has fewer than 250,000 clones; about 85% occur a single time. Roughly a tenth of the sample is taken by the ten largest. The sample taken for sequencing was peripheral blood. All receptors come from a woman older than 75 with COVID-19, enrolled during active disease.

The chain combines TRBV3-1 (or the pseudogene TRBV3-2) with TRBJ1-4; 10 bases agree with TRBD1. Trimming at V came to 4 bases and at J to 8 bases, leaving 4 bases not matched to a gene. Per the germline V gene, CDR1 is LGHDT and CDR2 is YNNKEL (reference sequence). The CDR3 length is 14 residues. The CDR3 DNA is TGTGCCAGCAGCCTGGACAGGGGGAGGGAAAAACTGTTTTTT. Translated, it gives CASSLDRGREKLFF.

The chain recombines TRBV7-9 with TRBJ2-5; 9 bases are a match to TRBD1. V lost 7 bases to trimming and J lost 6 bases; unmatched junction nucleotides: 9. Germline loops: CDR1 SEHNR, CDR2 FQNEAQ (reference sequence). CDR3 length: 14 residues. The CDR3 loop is CASNDGTGTKTQYF. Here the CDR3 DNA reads TGTGCCAGCAACGATGGGACAGGGACGAAGACCCAGTACTTC.

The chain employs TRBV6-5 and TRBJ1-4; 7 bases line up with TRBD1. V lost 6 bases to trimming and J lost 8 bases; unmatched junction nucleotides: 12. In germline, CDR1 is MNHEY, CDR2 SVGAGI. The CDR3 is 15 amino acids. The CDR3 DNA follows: TGTGCCAGCAGGAAAGACAGGGTACGGGGCGAAAAACTGTTTTTT. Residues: CASRKDRVRGEKLFF.

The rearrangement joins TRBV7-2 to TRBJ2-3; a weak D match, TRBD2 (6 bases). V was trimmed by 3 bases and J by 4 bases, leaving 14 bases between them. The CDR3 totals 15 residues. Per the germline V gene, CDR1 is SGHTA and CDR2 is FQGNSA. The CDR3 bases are TGTGCCAGCAGCTTGGAGGGCACCGGGGCAGATACGCAGTATTTT. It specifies CASSLEGTGADTQYF.

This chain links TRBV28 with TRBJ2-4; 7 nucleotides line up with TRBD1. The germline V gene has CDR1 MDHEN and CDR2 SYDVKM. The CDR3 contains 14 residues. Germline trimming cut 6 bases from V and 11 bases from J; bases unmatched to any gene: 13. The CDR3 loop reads CASSLAGGLFVQYF. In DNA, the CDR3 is TGTGCCAGCAGCCTAGCAGGGGGTCTCTTTGTTCAGTACTTC.

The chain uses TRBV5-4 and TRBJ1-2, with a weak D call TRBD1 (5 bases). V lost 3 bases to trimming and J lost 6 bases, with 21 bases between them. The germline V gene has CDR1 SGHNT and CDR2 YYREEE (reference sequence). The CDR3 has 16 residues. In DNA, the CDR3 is TGTGCCAGCAGCTCAGGAGGGGCGGGTTGGATCAATGGCTACACCTTC. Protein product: CASSSGGAGWINGYTF.

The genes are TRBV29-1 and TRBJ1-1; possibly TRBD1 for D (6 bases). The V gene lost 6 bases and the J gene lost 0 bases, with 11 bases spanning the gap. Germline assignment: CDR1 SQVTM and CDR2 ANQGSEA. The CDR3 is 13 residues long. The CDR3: CSVQGQMNTEAFF. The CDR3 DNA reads TGCAGCGTGCAAGGACAGATGAACACTGAAGCTTTCTTT. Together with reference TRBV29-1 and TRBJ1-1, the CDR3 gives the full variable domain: SAVISQKPSRDICQRGTSLTIQCQVDSQVTMMFWYRQQPGQSLTLIATANQGSEATYESGFVIDKFPISRPNLTFSTLTVSNMSPEDSSIYLCSVQGQMNTEAFFGQGTRLTVV.

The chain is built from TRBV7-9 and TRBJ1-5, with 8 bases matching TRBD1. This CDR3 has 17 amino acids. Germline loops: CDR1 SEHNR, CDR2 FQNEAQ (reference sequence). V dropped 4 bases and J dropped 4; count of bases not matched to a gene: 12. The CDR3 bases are TGTGCCAGCAGCTCAGGACAGGGCGAGCGAAGAAATCAGCCCCAGCATTTT. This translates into CASSSGQGERRNQPQHF.

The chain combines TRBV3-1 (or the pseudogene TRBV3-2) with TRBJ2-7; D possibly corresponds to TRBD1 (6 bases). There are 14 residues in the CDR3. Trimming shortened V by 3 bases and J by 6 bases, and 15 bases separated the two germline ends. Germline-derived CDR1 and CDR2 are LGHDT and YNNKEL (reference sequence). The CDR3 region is CASSQSGDHGEQYF. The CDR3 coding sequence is TGTGCCAGCAGCCAGTCAGGGGACCATGGCGAGCAGTACTTC.

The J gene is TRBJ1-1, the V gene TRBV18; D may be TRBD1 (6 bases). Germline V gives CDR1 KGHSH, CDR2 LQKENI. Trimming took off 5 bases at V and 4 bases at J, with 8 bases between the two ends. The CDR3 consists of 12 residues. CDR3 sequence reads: CASSSGATEAFF. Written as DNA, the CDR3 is TGTGCCAGCTCATCAGGGGCCACTGAAGCTTTCTTT.

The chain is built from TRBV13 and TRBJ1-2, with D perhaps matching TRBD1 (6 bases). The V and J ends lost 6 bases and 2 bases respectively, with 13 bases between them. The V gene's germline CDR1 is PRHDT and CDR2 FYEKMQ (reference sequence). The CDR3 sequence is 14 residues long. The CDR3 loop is CASRTPQGNYGYTF. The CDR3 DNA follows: TGTGCCAGCAGAACGCCCCAGGGGAACTATGGCTACACCTTC. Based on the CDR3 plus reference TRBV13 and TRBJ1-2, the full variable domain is AAGVIQSPRHLIKEKRETATLKCYPIPRHDTVYWYQQGPGQDPQFLISFYEKMQSDKGSIPDRFSAQQFSDYHSELNMSSLELGDSALYFCASRTPQGNYGYTFGSGTRLTVV.

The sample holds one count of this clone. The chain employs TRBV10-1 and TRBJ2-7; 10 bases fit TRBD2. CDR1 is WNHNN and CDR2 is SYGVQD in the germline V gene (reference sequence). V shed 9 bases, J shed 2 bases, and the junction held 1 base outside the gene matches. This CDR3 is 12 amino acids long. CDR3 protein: CASSGGPYEQYV. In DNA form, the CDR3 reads TGCGCCAGTAGCGGGGGGCCCTACGAGCAGTACGTC.

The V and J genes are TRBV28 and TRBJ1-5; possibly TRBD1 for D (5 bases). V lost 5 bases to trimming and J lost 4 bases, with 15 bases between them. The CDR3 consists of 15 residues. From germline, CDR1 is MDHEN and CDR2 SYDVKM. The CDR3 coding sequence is TGTGCCAGCAGTGACGGGGGACGGTTAAATCAGCCCCAGCATTTT. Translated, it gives CASSDGGRLNQPQHF. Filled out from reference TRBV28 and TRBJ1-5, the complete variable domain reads DVKVTQSSRYLVKRTGEKVFLECVQDMDHENMFWYRQDPGLGLRLIYFSYDVKMKEKGDIPEGYSVSREKKERFSLILESASTNQTSMYLCASSDGGRLNQPQHFGDGTRLSIL.

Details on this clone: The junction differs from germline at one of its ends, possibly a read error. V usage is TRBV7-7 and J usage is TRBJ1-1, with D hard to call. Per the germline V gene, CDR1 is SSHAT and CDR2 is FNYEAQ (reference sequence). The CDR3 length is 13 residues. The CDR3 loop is CASSREPNTEAFF. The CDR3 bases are TGTGCTAGCAGTCGTGAGCCGAACACTGAAGCTTTCTTT.

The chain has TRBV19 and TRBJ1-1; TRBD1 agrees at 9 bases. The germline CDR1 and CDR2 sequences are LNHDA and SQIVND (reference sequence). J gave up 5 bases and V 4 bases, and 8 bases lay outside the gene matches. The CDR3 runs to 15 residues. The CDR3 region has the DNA TGTGCCAGTAGTAGGGGGACAGGGTTGAGAACTGAAGCTTTCTTT. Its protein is CASSRGTGLRTEAFF.

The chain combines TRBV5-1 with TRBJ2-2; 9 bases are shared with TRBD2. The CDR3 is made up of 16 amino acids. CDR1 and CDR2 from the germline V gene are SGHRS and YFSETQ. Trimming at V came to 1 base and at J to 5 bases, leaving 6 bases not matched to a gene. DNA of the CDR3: TGCGCCAGCAGCTTGCGTAGCGGGGGCGGGACCGGGGAGCTGTTTTTT. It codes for CASSLRSGGGTGELFF.

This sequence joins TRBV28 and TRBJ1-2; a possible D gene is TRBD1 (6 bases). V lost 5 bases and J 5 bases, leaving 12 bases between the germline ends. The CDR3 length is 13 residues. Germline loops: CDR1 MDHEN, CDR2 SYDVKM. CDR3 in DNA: TGTGCCAGCAGTATAACAGGGCCGTATGGCTACACCTTC. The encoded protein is CASSITGPYGYTF.

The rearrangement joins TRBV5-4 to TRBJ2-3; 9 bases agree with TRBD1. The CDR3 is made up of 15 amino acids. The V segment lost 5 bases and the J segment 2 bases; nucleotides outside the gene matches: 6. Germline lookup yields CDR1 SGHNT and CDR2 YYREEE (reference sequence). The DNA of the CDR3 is TGTGCCAGCAGTTCCACAGGGGGCGTCACAGATACGCAGTATTTT. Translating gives CASSSTGGVTDTQYF.

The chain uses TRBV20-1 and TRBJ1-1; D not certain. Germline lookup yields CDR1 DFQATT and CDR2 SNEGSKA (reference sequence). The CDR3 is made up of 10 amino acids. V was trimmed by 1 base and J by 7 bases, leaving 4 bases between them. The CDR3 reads CSARAIEAFF. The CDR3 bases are TGCAGTGCTAGAGCAATTGAAGCTTTCTTT.

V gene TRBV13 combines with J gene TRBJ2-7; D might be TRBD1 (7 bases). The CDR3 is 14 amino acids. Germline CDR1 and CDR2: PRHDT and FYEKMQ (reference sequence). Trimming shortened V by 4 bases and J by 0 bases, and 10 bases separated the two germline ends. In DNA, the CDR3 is TGTGCCAGCAGCTCGGGGGACAGCTCCTACGAGCAGTACTTC. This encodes CASSSGDSSYEQYF.

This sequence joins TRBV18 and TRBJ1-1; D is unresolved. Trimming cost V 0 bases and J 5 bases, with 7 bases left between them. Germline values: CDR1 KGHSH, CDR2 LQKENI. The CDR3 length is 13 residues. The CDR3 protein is CASSPPPGTEAFF. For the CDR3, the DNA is TGTGCCAGCTCACCACCCCCGGGAACTGAAGCTTTCTTT.

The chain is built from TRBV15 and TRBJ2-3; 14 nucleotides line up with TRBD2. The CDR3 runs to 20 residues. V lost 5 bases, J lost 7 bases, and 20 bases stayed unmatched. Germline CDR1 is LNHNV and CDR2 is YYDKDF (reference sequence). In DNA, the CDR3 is TGTGCCACCAGCGCTGGACAGGGGAGGACTAGCGGGGGGCCGTTGAATACGCAGTATTTT. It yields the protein CATSAGQGRTSGGPLNTQYF.

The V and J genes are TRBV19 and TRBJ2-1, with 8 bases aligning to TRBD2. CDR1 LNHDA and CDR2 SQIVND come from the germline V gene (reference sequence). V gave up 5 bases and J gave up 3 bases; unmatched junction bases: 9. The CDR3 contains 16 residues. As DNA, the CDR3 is TGTGCCAGTAGTTCGCGAAGCGGGGGAATCTACAATGAGCAGTTCTTC. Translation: CASSSRSGGIYNEQFF.

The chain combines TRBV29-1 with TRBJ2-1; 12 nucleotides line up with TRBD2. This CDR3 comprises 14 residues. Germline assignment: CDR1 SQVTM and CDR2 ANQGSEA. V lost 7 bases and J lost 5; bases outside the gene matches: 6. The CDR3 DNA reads TGCAGCGGCCAACTAGCGGGGGGAAACAATGAGCAGTTCTTC. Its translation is CSGQLAGGNNEQFF.

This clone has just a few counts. CDR3 DNA sequence: TGTGCCACCAGTGATGGGGGACAGGGGGGTTACGAGCAGTACTTC. Translated, it gives CATSDGGQGGYEQYF. The chain recombines TRBV24-1 with TRBJ2-7, with 11 bases identical to TRBD1. The junction had 4 bases not matched to a gene; V was cut back by 3 bases and J by 4 bases. Germline V gene sequence: CDR1 KGHDR, CDR2 SFDVKD. The CDR3 runs 15 residues.

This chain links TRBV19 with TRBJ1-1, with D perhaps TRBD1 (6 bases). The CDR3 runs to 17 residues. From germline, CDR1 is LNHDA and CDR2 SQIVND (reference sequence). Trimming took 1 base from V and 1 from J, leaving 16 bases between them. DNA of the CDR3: TGTGCCAGTAGTATAGGTAGGGGACAAATACCGAACACTGAAGCTTTCTTT. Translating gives CASSIGRGQIPNTEAFF.

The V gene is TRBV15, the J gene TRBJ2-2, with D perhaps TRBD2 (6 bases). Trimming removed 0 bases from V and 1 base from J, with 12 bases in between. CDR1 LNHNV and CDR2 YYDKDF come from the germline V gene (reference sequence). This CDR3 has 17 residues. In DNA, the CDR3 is TGTGCCACCAGCAGAGATCGACGGGGGATGAACACCGGGGAGCTGTTTTTT. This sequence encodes CATSRDRRGMNTGELFF. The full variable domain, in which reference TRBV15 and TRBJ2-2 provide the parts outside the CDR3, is DAMVIQNPRYQVTQFGKPVTLSCSQTLNHNVMYWYQQKSSQAPKLLFHYYDKDFNNEADTPDNFQSRRPNTSFCFLDIRSPGLGDTAMYLCATSRDRRGMNTGELFFGEGSRLTVL.

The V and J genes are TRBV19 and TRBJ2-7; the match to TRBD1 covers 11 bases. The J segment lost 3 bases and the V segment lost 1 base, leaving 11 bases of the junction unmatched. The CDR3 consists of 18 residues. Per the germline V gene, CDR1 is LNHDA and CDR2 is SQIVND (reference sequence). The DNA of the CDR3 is TGTGCCAGTAGTATAGTCCCCATCCAAGGGACAGGGGGCTACGAGCAGTACTTC. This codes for CASSIVPIQGTGGYEQYF.

The CDR3 DNA reads TGTGCCAGCAGCCTGGACAGGGGGCCAGACAATGAGCAGTTCTTC. It yields the protein CASSLDRGPDNEQFF. This chain uses TRBV7-9 with TRBJ2-1, with 11 bases matching TRBD1. The V and J ends lost 5 bases and 5 bases, in that order; junction bases with no gene match: 5. The CDR3 contains 15 residues. Germline CDR1 is SEHNR and CDR2 is FQNEAQ (reference sequence).

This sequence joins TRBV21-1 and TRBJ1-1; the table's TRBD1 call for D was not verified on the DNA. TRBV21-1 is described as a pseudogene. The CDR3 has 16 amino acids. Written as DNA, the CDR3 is TGTGCCAGCAGCAAAGCTACCCAGGGTTTTAGCACTGAAGCTTTCTTT. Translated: CASSKATQGFSTEAFF.

The CDR3 DNA reads as TGTGCCAGTAAGGGACAGGGATCCAGCTCCTATAATTCACCCCTCCACTTT. As protein: CASKGQGSSSYNSPLHF. J is TRBJ1-6 and V is TRBV19, with 9 nucleotides matching TRBD1. Per the germline V gene, CDR1 is LNHDA and CDR2 is SQIVND (reference sequence). CDR3 length equals 17 residues. Trimming took 7 bases from V and 0 from J; bases not matched to a gene: 7. The variable domain in full, with the rest retrieved from reference TRBV19 and TRBJ1-6, is DGGITQSPKYLFRKEGQNVTLSCEQNLNHDAMYWYRQDPGQGLRLIYYSQIVNDFQKGDIAEGYSVSREKKESFPLTVTSAQKNPTAFYLCASKGQGSSSYNSPLHFGNGTRLTVT.